A selection of T cell receptor beta chains follows, all from one sample in a study of spatial heterogeneity in lung cancer. One entry per CDR3 protein results from TCRdb running MiXCR on the 5' RACE reads. This table has 82,000 or so distinct CDR3 sequences, roughly 12% appearing once. The sample in question was PBMCs, obtained at surgery. The receptors were gathered from a male donor with early-stage non-small cell lung cancer. Each CDR3 is given with its conserved first and last residue. Fields, in order: clone size, J gene, D gene, V gene, CDR3 protein, CDR3 DNA. The D gene is left open where the match is weak. Clone size, where shown, is once, few, many, or a class for clones that have expanded.

- | TRBJ2-2 | TRBD1 | TRBV29-1 | CSVGQGTNTGELFF | TGCAGCGTCGGACAGGGGACGAACACCGGGGAGCTGTTTTTT
- | TRBJ2-2 | TRBD1 | TRBV7-9 | CASSLAKQGWVNTGELFF | TGTGCCAGCAGCTTAGCGAAACAGGGGTGGGTCAACACCGGGGAGCTGTTTTTT
- | TRBJ1-2 | TRBD1 | TRBV6-1 | CASSPLGQGADYGYTF | TGTGCCAGCAGCCCCCTAGGACAGGGGGCCGACTATGGCTACACCTTC
few | TRBJ1-1 | - | TRBV7-9 | CASSLEVESTEAFF | TGTGCCAGCAGCTTAGAGGTAGAGAGCACTGAAGCTTTCTTT
few | TRBJ2-1 | - | TRBV9 | CASSVTGRRNEQFF | TGTGCCAGCAGCGTGACAGGGAGGCGCAATGAGCAGTTCTTC
few | TRBJ2-5 | TRBD1 | TRBV20-1 | CSADRAQTQYF | TGCAGTGCCGACAGGGCACAGACCCAGTACTTC
few | TRBJ1-6 | - | TRBV5-4 | CASSLEIDNSPLHF | TGTGCCAGCAGCTTGGAAATTGATAATTCACCCCTCCACTTT
- | TRBJ1-5 | - | TRBV27 | CASGPQMGFSNQPQHF | TGTGCCAGCGGCCCCCAGATGGGGTTTAGCAATCAGCCCCAGCATTTT
few | TRBJ2-5 | - | TRBV27 | CASNRGGGGETQYF | TGTGCCAGCAACCGAGGGGGAGGCGGGGAGACCCAGTACTTC
many | TRBJ1-5 | TRBD1 | TRBV2 | CASRPRQGLSNQPQHF | TGTGCCAGCAGACCACGACAGGGATTGTCAAATCAGCCCCAGCATTTT
- | TRBJ2-1 | TRBD1 | TRBV7-2 | CASSLGSDRGLRNEQFF | TGTGCCAGCAGCTTAGGAAGCGACAGGGGGCTGAGGAATGAGCAGTTCTTC
many | TRBJ2-2 | - | TRBV29-1 | CSVEIGKVGELFF | TGCAGCGTTGAGATTGGGAAAGTCGGGGAGCTGTTTTTT
few | TRBJ2-1 | - | TRBV6-2/TRBV6-3 | CASSYSGGLELNEQFF | TGTGCCAGCAGTTACTCCGGGGGCCTGGAGCTCAATGAGCAGTTCTTC
few | TRBJ1-1 | - | TRBV23-1 | CASSHKGPSNTEAFF | TGCGCCAGCAGTCACAAGGGACCTTCCAACACTGAAGCTTTCTTT
- | TRBJ2-4 | TRBD2 | TRBV5-1 | CASSREASGSSGSIQYF | TGCGCCAGCAGTCGGGAGGCTAGCGGGAGTTCCGGCAGCATTCAGTACTTC
many | TRBJ1-2 | - | TRBV5-1 | CASSASRDKGRGYTF | TGCGCCAGCAGCGCGAGCCGGGACAAAGGAAGGGGCTACACCTTC
few | TRBJ2-4 | - | TRBV6-1 | CASTEGADLDIQYF | TGTGCCAGCACCGAAGGGGCAGATCTAGACATTCAGTACTTC
- | TRBJ2-2 | - | TRBV5-1 | CASSPGLGLSNTGELFF | TGCGCCAGCTCTCCGGGATTAGGCCTCTCGAACACCGGGGAGCTGTTTTTT
few | TRBJ2-7 | TRBD2 | TRBV7-9 | CASSLAWTRSSYEQYF | TGTGCCAGCAGCTTAGCCTGGACTAGGAGCTCCTACGAGCAGTACTTC
few | TRBJ2-3 | TRBD1 | TRBV7-9 | CASSFPGQGAEDTQYF | TGTGCCAGCAGCTTTCCGGGACAGGGGGCCGAAGATACGCAGTATTTT
few | TRBJ2-2 | TRBD2 | TRBV7-2 | CASSSQREGELFF | TGTGCCAGCAGCTCCCAGCGGGAGGGGGAGCTGTTTTTT
- | TRBJ2-1 | TRBD2 | TRBV19 | CASSIGAGGYNEQFF | TGTGCCAGTAGTATAGGGGCGGGAGGATACAATGAGCAGTTCTTC
- | TRBJ2-1 | - | TRBV10-3 | CAINRAGAEESSYNEQFF | TGTGCCATCAATCGGGCAGGGGCGGAAGAGAGCTCCTACAATGAGCAGTTCTTC
many | TRBJ2-3 | TRBD2 | TRBV3-1 | CASSQGQRGLTDTQYF | TGTGCCAGCAGCCAAGGGCAGCGGGGGCTCACAGATACGCAGTATTTT
few | TRBJ2-1 | TRBD2 | TRBV13 | CASSLRGTSQQFF | TGTGCCAGCAGCTTAAGGGGGACTAGCCAGCAGTTCTTC
few | TRBJ1-4 | - | TRBV5-5 | CASRTGATNEKLFF | TGTGCCAGCAGGACGGGTGCAACTAATGAAAAACTGTTTTTT
- | TRBJ2-1 | - | TRBV11-3 | CASSPRVGGPNEQFF | TGTGCCAGCAGCCCTCGGGTGGGGGGGCCCAATGAGCAGTTCTTC
few | TRBJ1-5 | - | TRBV20-1 | CSARDYGGDQPQHF | TGCAGTGCTAGAGATTATGGAGGAGATCAGCCCCAGCATTTT
many | TRBJ2-3 | - | TRBV30 | CAWANTDTQYF | TGTGCCTGGGCCAACACAGATACGCAGTATTTT
- | TRBJ2-5 | TRBD2 | TRBV5-4 | CASSLRRGVQETQYF | TGTGCCAGCAGCTTGAGGCGGGGGGTCCAAGAGACCCAGTACTTC
- | TRBJ1-1 | - | TRBV20-1 | CSARGVAAGHLYTEAFF | TGCAGTGCTAGGGGTGTGGCGGCGGGACACCTATACACTGAAGCTTTCTTT
few | TRBJ2-7 | - | TRBV30 | CAWARADYVREQYF | TGTGCCTGGGCCCGGGCAGATTACGTTCGGGAGCAGTACTTC
few | TRBJ1-1 | - | TRBV7-2 | CASSLSRGNTEAFF | TGTGCCAGCAGCTTATCCCGGGGGAACACTGAAGCTTTCTTT
- | TRBJ2-5 | - | TRBV28 | CASQETQYF | TGTGCCAGCCAAGAGACCCAGTACTTC
- | TRBJ2-1 | TRBD2 | TRBV7-3 | CASSPTSGIYNEQFF | TGTGCCAGCAGTCCCACTAGCGGGATATACAATGAGCAGTTCTTC
- | TRBJ1-4 | - | TRBV19 | CASSIRGADEKLFF | TGTGCCAGTAGTATCAGAGGGGCGGATGAAAAACTGTTTTTT
few | TRBJ1-1 | - | TRBV29-1 | CSVERGGNTEAFF | TGCAGCGTTGAACGTGGGGGGAACACTGAAGCTTTCTTT
- | TRBJ2-7 | - | TRBV5-1 | CASSYSGTRASYEQYF | TGCGCCAGCAGCTACTCCGGGACCCGAGCGTCCTACGAGCAGTACTTC
many | TRBJ2-1 | - | TRBV29-1 | CSVLQSNNEQFF | TGCAGCGTTCTACAGAGTAACAATGAGCAGTTCTTC
- | TRBJ1-1 | - | TRBV5-1 | CASRWDTEAFF | TGCGCCAGCCGGTGGGACACTGAAGCTTTCTTT
many | TRBJ1-5 | - | TRBV12-3/TRBV12-4 | CASSFAGGNQPQHF | TGTGCCAGCAGTTTTGCAGGGGGCAATCAGCCCCAGCATTTT
- | TRBJ2-1 | TRBD1 | TRBV12-5 | CASGLPYFWTGAYRNEQFF | TGTGCTAGTGGTTTGCCTTACTTTTGGACAGGGGCGTATAGGAATGAGCAGTTCTTC
- | TRBJ2-1 | - | TRBV11-2 | CASSLAGARREQFF | TGTGCCAGCAGCTTAGCGGGGGCTCGGAGGGAGCAGTTCTTC
few | TRBJ1-3 | - | TRBV6-6 | CASSYVTDPSGNTIYF | TGTGCCAGCAGTTACGTGACAGATCCCTCTGGAAACACCATATATTTT
- | TRBJ2-1 | TRBD2 | TRBV24-1 | CATSDELAGGVDEQFF | TGTGCCACCAGTGATGAATTAGCGGGAGGGGTCGATGAGCAGTTCTTC
- | TRBJ1-3 | - | TRBV7-8 | CASSPGPSSGNTIYF | TGTGCCAGCAGCCCCGGACCCAGCTCTGGAAACACCATATATTTT
- | TRBJ2-2 | - | TRBV7-8 | CASSLAGDTGELFF | TGTGCCAGCAGCTTAGCGGGGGACACCGGGGAGCTGTTTTTT
- | TRBJ2-2 | - | TRBV3-1 | CASSQDPGGDTGELFF | TGTGCCAGCAGCCAAGATCCAGGGGGGGACACCGGGGAGCTGTTTTTT
- | TRBJ1-6 | - | TRBV6-6 | CASSHSDISSPLHF | TGTGCCAGCAGTCACAGCGACATTTCCTCACCCCTCCACTTT
- | TRBJ2-1 | - | TRBV11-2 | CASSFSQKDGQFF | TGTGCCAGCAGCTTTTCGCAAAAGGATGGGCAGTTCTTC
few | TRBJ1-1 | TRBD1 | TRBV24-1 | CATSDRGTGGTEAFF | TGTGCCACCAGTGACCGAGGGACAGGGGGAACTGAAGCTTTCTTT
- | TRBJ2-5 | - | TRBV7-9 | CATSQEGRQETQYF | TGTGCCACCTCCCAGGAGGGAAGGCAAGAGACCCAGTACTTC
- | TRBJ1-2 | TRBD1 | TRBV12-3/TRBV12-4 | CASSIGQAAGYTF | TGTGCCAGCAGTATCGGACAGGCGGCTGGCTACACCTTC
few | TRBJ2-3 | - | TRBV5-1 | CASSLDRLTDTQYF | TGCGCCAGCAGCTTAGACCGACTCACAGATACGCAGTATTTT
many | TRBJ2-1 | TRBD2 | TRBV20-1 | CSARELAGYNEQFF | TGCAGTGCTAGAGAACTAGCGGGGTACAATGAGCAGTTCTTC
few | TRBJ2-1 | - | TRBV20-1 | CSASQLVYEQFF | TGCAGTGCTAGCCAACTAGTCTATGAGCAGTTCTTC
- | TRBJ1-1 | - | TRBV6-6 | CASSYTEGPEAFF | TGTGCCAGCAGTTATACGGAGGGACCTGAAGCTTTCTTT